This T cell receptor (beta chain) was identified during a study of T cells in localized non-small cell lung cancer. The CDR3 consists of 14 residues. Trimming removed 4 bases from V and 1 base from J, with 8 bases in between. CDR1 and CDR2 from the germline V gene are SGHRS and YFSETQ. A note on this clone: Antigen: not known.

Here immunoSEQ multiplex PCR was the method, and the copy in TCRdb shows in-frame clones only, minus some. This table holds about 52,000 clones, around nine tenths found once. Study-wide results and caveats: Tumor showed lower T cell clonality than uninvolved adjacent lung, where it was highest. Because researchers sequenced only one region of the tumor, heterogeneity is still possible. Adjacent lung tissue had a median about 52 of the top 100 clones found in the tumor.

The receptor was isolated from a female donor with stage II lung adenocarcinoma. The J gene is TRBJ2-2, the V gene TRBV5-1; D might be TRBD1 (5 bases). The specimen was PBMCs, collected before any cancer treatment. The CDR3 bases are TGCGCCAGCAGCATCGGACAGAACACCGGGGAGCTGTTTTTT. This translates into CASSIGQNTGELFF.